This TCR beta chain was captured by sequencing in a study of blood T cell repertoires in COVID-19. Across the study: The study drew acute and convalescent COVID-19 samples from the United States, Italy and Spain. PBMCs, B-cell-depleted T cells, or T cells were the source of the cDNA or gDNA that made up the material.

The V gene's germline CDR1 is SGHRS and CDR2 YFSETQ. Trimming removed 4 bases at V and 0 bases at J, with 13 bases between. The CDR3 covers 15 residues. Original processing methods: Reference gene primer amplification gave estimated nucleated cell counts. Method: immunoSEQ multiplex PCR; TCRdb's copy keeps in-frame clones and lacks some. V and J calls and clone size are given by that table; D and trimming were obtained from the DNA. The table records 90,000 to 140,000 clones, 65% to 90% of them present only once. Sequenced sample: peripheral blood. The rearrangement joins TRBV5-1 to TRBJ1-1, with TRBD1 as a possible D gene (6 bases). This TCR came from a man aged 45-60 years with acute or convalescent COVID-19. The CDR3 loop reads CASSAGGGLNTEAFF. The CDR3 DNA follows: TGCGCCAGCAGCGCGGGAGGGGGTTTGAACACTGAAGCTTTCTTT.